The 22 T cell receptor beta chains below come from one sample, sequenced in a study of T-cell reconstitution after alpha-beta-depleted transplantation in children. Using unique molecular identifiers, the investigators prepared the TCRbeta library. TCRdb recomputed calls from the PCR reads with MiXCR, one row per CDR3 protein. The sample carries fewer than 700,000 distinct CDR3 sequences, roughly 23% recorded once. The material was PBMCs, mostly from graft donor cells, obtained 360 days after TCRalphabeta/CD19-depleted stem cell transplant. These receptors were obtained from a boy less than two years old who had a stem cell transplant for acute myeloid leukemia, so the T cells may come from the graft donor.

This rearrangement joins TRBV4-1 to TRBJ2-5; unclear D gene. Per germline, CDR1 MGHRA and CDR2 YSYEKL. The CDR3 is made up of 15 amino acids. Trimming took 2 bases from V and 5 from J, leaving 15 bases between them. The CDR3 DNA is TGCGCCAGCAGCCAACTGCCGAACGGCCGGGAGACCCAGTACTTC. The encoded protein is CASSQLPNGRETQYF.

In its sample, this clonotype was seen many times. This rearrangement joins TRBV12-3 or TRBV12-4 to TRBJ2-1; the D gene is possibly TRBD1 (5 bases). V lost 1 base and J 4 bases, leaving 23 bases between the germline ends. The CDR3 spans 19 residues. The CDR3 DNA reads TGTGCCAGCAGTTTAGATGGGGCCCTAGTCACCACTCTATACAATGAGCAGTTCTTC. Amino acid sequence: CASSLDGALVTTLYNEQFF.

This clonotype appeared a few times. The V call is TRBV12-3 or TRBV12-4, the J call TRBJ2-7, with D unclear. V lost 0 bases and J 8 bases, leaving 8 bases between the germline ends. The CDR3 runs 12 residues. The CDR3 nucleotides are TGTGCCAGCAGTTTAGCCGGTATTAAGCAGTACTTC. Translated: CASSLAGIKQYF.

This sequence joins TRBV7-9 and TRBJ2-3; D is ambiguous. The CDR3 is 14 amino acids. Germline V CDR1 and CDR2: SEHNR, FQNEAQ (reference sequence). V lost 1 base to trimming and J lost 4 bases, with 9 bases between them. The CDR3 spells CASSLVDISDTQYF. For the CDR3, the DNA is TGTGCCAGCAGCTTAGTAGACATCTCAGATACGCAGTATTTT.

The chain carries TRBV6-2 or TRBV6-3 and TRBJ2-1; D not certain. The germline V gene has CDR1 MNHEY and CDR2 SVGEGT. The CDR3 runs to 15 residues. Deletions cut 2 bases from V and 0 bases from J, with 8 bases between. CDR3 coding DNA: TGTGCCAGCAGTTACCCCAGGAGCTCCTACAATGAGCAGTTCTTC. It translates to CASSYPRSSYNEQFF.

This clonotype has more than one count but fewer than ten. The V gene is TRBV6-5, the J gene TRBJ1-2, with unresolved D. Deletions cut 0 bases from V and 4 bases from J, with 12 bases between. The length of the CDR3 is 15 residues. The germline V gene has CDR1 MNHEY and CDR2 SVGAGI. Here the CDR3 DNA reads TGTGCCAGCAGTTACTCGAGGTGGCAGACCTATGGCTACACCTTC. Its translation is CASSYSRWQTYGYTF.

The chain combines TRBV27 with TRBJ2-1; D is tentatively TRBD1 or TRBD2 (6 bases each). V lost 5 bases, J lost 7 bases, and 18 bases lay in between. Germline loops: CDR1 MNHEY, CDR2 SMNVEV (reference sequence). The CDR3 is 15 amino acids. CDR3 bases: TGTGCCAGCAGTCCCGGATTAGAAGGGGGGAATGAGCAGTTCTTC. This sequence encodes CASSPGLEGGNEQFF.

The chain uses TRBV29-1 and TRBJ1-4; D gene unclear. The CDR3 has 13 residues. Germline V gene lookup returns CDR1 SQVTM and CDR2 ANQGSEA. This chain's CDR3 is CSSRGGKGEKLFF. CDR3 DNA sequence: TGCAGTTCCCGAGGAGGCAAAGGTGAAAAACTGTTTTTT.

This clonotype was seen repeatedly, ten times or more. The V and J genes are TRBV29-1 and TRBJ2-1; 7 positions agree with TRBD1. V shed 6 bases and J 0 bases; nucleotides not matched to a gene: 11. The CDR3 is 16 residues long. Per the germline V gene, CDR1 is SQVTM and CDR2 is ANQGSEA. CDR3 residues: CSVLGETGSSYNEQFF. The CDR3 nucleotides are TGCAGCGTCTTGGGGGAGACAGGGAGCTCCTACAATGAGCAGTTCTTC.

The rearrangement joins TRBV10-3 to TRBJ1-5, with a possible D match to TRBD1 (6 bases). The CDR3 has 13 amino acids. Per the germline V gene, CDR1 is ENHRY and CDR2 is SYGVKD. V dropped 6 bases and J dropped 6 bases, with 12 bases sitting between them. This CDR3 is CAISGGGLQPQHF. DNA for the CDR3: TGTGCCATCAGCGGGGGGGGGCTTCAGCCCCAGCATTTT.

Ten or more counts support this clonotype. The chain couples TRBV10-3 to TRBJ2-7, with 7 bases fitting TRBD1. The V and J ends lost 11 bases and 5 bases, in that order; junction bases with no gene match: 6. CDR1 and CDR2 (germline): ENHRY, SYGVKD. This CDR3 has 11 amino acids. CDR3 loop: CALGGRNEQYF. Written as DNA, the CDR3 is TGTGCCCTAGGGGGCAGGAACGAGCAGTACTTC.

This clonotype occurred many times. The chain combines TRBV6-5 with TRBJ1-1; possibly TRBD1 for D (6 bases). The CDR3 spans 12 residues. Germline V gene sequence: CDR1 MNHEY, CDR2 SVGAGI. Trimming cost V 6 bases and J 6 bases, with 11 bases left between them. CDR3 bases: TGTGCCAGCAGACGTGACAGGTCTGAAGCTTTCTTT. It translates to CASRRDRSEAFF.

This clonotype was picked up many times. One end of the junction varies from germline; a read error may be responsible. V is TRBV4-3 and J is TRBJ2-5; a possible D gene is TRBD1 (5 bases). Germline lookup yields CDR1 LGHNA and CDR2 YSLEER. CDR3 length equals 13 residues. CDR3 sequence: CASSQGREETQYF. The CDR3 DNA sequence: TGTGCCAGCAGCCAAGGCAGGGAAGAGACCCAGTACTTC.

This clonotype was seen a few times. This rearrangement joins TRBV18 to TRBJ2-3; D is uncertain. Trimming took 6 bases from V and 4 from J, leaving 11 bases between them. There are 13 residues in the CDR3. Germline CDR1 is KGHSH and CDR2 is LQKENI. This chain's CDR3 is CASSPPYADTQYF. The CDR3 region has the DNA TGTGCCAGCTCTCCGCCTTACGCAGATACGCAGTATTTT.

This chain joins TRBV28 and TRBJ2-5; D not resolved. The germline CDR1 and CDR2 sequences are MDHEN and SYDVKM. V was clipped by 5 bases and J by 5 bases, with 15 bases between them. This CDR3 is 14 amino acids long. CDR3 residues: CASSPRPTGETQYF. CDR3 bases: TGTGCCAGCAGTCCCCGGCCTACCGGGGAGACCCAGTACTTC.

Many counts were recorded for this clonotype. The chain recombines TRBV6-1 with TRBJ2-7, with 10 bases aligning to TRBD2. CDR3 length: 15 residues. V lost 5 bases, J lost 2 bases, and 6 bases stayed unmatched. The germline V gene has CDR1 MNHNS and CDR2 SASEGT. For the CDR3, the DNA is TGTGCCAGCAGTTTGAAGCGGGGGGGCCCCTACGAGCAGTACGTC. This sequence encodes CASSLKRGGPYEQYV.

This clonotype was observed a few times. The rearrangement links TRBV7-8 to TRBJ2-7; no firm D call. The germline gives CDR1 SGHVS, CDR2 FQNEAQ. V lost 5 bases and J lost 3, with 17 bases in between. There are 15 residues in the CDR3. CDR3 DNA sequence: TGTGCCAGCAGCACCGCCATGGGGTTGAGCTACGAGCAGTACTTC. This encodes CASSTAMGLSYEQYF.

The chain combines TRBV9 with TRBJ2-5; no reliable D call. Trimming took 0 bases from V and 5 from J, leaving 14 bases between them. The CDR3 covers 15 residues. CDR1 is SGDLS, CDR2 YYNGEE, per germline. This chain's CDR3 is CASSVDTLGYETQYF. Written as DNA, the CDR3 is TGTGCCAGCAGCGTAGACACATTGGGTTATGAGACCCAGTACTTC.

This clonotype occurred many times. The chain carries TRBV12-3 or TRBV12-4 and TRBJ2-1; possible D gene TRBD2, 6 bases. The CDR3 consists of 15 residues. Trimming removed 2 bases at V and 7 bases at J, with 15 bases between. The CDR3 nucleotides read TGTGCCAGCAGTTTACTGCGGGGCGGTCAGAATGAGCAGTTCTTC. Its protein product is CASSLLRGGQNEQFF.

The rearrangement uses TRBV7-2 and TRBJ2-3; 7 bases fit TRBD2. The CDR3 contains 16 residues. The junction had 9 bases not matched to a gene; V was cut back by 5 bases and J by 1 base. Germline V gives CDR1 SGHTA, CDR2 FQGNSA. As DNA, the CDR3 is TGTGCCAGCAGCCCCCAAGCGGGGTTCCGCACAGATACGCAGTATTTT. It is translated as CASSPQAGFRTDTQYF.

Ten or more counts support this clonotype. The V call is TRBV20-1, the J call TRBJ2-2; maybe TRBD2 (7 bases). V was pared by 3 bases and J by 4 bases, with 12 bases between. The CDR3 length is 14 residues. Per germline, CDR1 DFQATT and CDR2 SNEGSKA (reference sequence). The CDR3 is CSASGGGGTGELFF. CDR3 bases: TGCAGTGCTAGTGGCGGGGGCGGCACCGGGGAGCTGTTTTTT.

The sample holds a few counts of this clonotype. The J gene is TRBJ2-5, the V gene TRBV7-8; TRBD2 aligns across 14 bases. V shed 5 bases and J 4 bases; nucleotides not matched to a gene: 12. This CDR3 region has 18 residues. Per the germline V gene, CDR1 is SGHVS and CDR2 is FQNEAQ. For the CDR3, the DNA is TGTGCCAGCAGCCCAGGACTAGCGGGGGGCCCTAGGGTAGAGACCCAGTACTTC. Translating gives CASSPGLAGGPRVETQYF.